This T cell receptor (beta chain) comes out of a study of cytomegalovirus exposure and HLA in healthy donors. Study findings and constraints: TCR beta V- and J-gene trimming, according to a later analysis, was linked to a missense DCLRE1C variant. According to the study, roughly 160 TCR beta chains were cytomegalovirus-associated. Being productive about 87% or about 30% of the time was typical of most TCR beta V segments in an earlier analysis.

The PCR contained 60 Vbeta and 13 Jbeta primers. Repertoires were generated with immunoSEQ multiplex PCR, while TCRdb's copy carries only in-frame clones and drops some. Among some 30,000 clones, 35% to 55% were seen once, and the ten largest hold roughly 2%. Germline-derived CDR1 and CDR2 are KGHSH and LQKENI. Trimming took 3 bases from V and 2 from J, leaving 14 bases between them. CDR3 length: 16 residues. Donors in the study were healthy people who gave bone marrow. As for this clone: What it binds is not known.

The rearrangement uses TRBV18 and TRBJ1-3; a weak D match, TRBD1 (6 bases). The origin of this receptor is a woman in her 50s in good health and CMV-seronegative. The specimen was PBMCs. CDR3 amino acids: CASSPNIQGTGNTIYF. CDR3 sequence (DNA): TGTGCCAGCTCACCGAACATCCAGGGGACTGGAAACACCATATATTTT.